A selection of T cell receptor beta chains follows, all from one sample in a study of CD8 T cells in Susac syndrome. One entry per CDR3 protein results from TCRdb running MiXCR on the immunoSEQ multiplex PCR reads. This table has 160,000 or so distinct CDR3 sequences, roughly 95% appearing once. Sequenced input: CD8+ T cells from PBMCs. These receptors were obtained from a human donor with multiple sclerosis. Each CDR3 is given with its conserved first and last residue. The D gene is left open where the match is weak. Only some rows state a clone size, as once, few, many or a class for expanded clones.

>-|-|TRBJ1-1|TRBV18
TGTGCCAGCCTCCTGGAGGGGAACACTGAAGCTTTCTTT
CASLLEGNTEAFF
>-|-|TRBJ2-5|TRBV9
TGTGCCAGCAGCGACGGGGCGGGGATGGAGACCCAGTACTTC
CASSDGAGMETQYF
>-|-|TRBJ2-7|TRBV4-1
TGCGCCAGCAGCCAAGGCCACGGCGGCTACGAGCAGTACTTC
CASSQGHGGYEQYF
>-|-|TRBJ1-1|TRBV9
TGTGCCAGCAGCGTAGCTGGGGGAGAATCTGAAGCTTTCTTT
CASSVAGGESEAFF
>-|-|TRBJ2-1|TRBV12-3/TRBV12-4
TGTGCCAGCAGTTTTTTCGTTAACTCCTACAATGAGCAGTTCTTC
CASSFFVNSYNEQFF
>TRBD2|once|TRBJ2-4|TRBV7-9
TGTGCCAGCAGCTTAGCGCGAGCGGGGGAAGCCAAAAACATTCAGTACTTC
CASSLARAGEAKNIQYF
>-|once|TRBJ1-2|TRBV9
TGTGCCAGCACCGCCAACCCCTTAGGGGCCAACTATGGCTACACCTTC
CASTANPLGANYGYTF
>-|-|TRBJ1-2|TRBV27
TGTGCCAGCAGTTTACACTCAATGGGTGGCTACACCTTC
CASSLHSMGGYTF
>TRBD2|-|TRBJ2-1|TRBV4-1
TGCGCCAGCAGCCTAAGGGGTGTAGCGTTGACTAGCGGCCCGTATGAGCAGTTCTTC
CASSLRGVALTSGPYEQFF
>TRBD1|-|TRBJ1-1|TRBV25-1
TGTGCCAGCAGCGGACAGGGGTTGACTGAAGCTTTCTTT
CASSGQGLTEAFF